This is a list of T cell receptor beta chains from one sample in a study of blood T cell repertoires in COVID-19. Method: immunoSEQ multiplex PCR; TCRdb's copy keeps in-frame clones and lacks some. Here the sample spans approximately 250,000 clones, 80% to 90% being singletons. Material for sequencing was peripheral blood. The source of these receptors is a man in his fifties with acute or convalescent COVID-19. CDR3s leave out the opening cysteine and the closing phenylalanine or tryptophan. D genes are given only for firm matches.

D	V	J	CDR3
-	TRBV9	TRBJ1-2	ASSPRRQAANYGYT
-	TRBV7-2	TRBJ1-2	ASSFAGDLYGYT
-	TRBV6-6	TRBJ2-1	ASSALEDFLEQF
TRBD2	TRBV27	TRBJ2-7	ASLGSWGGEQY
-	TRBV5-6	TRBJ1-1	ASSLYGGAEAF
TRBD2	TRBV2	TRBJ2-1	ASSTSGGVNEQF
TRBD2	TRBV6-5	TRBJ2-3	ASSSASGFTDTQY
-	TRBV7-3	TRBJ2-1	ASSLTRSNEQF
-	TRBV27	TRBJ2-7	ASSLGGFSYEQY
TRBD2	TRBV11-3	TRBJ2-7	ASSFLSGRGSYEQY
-	TRBV10-3	TRBJ2-2	AISESIDRPTGELF
-	TRBV15	TRBJ2-7	ATSRPGQSYEQY